The sequence of this T cell receptor (beta chain) was determined in a study of T cell responses to AZD1222 COVID-19 vaccine. Study-level findings and limits: Spike-specific TCR breadth and depth went up after people got two AZD1222 doses.

Sequencing used immunoSEQ multiplex PCR; TCRdb keeps in-frame clones, though not all of them. The sample shows 140,000 or so clones, 85% to 95% of them seen only once. Comment on this clone: Its specificity is unknown.

The CDR3 is 15 amino acids. The germline V gene has CDR1 SNHLY and CDR2 FYNNEI. V gave up 3 bases and J gave up 7 bases, with 15 bases separating them. The sequences come from peripheral blood, collected after recovery from COVID-19. The V and J genes are TRBV2 and TRBJ1-4, with a possible D match to TRBD1 (5 bases). The receptor was derived from an adult who had recovered from COVID-19. CDR3 loop: CASSDLRGRGEKLFF. In DNA, the CDR3 is TGTGCCAGCAGTGATCTGCGGGGCCGAGGTGAAAAACTGTTTTTT.